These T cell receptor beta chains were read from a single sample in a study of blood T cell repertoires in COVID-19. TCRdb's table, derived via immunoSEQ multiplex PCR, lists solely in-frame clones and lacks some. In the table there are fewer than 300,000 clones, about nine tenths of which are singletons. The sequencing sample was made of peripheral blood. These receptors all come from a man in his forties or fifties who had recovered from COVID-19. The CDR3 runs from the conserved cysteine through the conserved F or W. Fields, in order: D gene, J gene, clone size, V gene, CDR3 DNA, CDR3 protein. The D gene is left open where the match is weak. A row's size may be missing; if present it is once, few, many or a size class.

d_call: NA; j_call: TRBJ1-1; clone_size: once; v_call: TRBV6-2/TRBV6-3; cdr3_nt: TGTGCCAGCAGTTACGGGCGTACTGAAGCTTTCTTT; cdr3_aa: CASSYGRTEAFF
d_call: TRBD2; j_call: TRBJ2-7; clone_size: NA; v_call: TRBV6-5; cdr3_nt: TGTGCCAGCAGCGGGAGGGCCTACGAGCAGTACTTC; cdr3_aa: CASSGRAYEQYF
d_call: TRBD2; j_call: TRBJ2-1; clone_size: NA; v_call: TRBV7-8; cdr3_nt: TGTGCCAGCAGCACCAGCGGTAGCGGGAGGCGGTCCTACAATGAGCAGTTCTTC; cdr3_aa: CASSTSGSGRRSYNEQFF
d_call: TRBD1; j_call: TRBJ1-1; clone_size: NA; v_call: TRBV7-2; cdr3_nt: TGTGCCAGCAGCTACACAGGGGGCCCGACTGAAGCTTTCTTT; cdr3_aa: CASSYTGGPTEAFF
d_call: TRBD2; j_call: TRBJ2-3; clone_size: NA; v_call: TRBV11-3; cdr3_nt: TGTGCCAGCAGCTTAGCGACTAGCGGGGGTCCGGATACGCAGTATTTT; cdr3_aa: CASSLATSGGPDTQYF
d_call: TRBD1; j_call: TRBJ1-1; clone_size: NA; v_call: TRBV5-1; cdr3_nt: TGCGCCAGCAGACACCGGACAGGGGCGGACACTGAAGCTTTCTTT; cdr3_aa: CASRHRTGADTEAFF
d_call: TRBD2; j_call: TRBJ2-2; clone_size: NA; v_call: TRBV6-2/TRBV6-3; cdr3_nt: TGTGCCAGCAGCCTAATGGTTAGCGGGGGGAGCACCGGGGAGCTGTTTTTT; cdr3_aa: CASSLMVSGGSTGELFF
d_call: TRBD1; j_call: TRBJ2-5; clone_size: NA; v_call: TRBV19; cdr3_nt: TGTGCCAGTAGCCAAGGACAGGGTGTGACCCAGTACTTC; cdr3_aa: CASSQGQGVTQYF
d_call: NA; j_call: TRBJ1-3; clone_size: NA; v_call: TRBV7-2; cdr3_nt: TGTGCCAGCAGCTTTATGGCGGATCCTGGAAACACCATATATTTT; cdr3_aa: CASSFMADPGNTIYF
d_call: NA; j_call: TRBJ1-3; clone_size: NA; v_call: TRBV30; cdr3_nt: TGTGCCTGGAGTCCCGGGGGGAACACCATATATTTT; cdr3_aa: CAWSPGGNTIYF
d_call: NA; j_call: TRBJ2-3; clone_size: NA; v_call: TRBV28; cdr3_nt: TGTGCCAGCAGTTCGGACAGTTTTCGCATCTTATCAGATACGCAGTATTTT; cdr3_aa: CASSSDSFRILSDTQYF
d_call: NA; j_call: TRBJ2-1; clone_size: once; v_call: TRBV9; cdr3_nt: TGTGCCAGCAGCGCGATGGGCGGGGTCTACAATGAGCAGTTCTTC; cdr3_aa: CASSAMGGVYNEQFF
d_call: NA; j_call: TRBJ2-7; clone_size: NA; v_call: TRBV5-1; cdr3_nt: TGCGCCAGCAGCTTGGCCGGCGGGTCATCTACCGAGCAGTACTTC; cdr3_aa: CASSLAGGSSTEQYF
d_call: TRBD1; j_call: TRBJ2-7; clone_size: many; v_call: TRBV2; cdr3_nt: TGTGCCAGCAGTGGACAGGGATACGAGCAGTACTTC; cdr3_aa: CASSGQGYEQYF
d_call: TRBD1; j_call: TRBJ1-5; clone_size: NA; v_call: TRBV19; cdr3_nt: TGTGCCAGCAACACAAGCCCCGGGACAGGGGTTTTGAGCAATCAGCCCCAGCATTTT; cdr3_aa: CASNTSPGTGVLSNQPQHF
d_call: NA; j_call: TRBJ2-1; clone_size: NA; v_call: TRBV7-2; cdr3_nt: TGTGCCAGCAGCTTACGGGACCGGTTATTCGGGAGCTCCTACAATGAGCAGTTCTTC; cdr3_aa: CASSLRDRLFGSSYNEQFF
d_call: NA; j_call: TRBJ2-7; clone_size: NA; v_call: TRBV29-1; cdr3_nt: TGCAGCGTAGGTGGACACGCGACCTACGAGCAGTACTTC; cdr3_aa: CSVGGHATYEQYF
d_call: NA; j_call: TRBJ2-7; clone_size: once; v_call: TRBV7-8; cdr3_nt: TGTGCCAGCAGCTCGCGCCCGGCCTACGAGCAGTACTTC; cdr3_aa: CASSSRPAYEQYF
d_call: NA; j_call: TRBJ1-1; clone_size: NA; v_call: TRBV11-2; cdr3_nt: TGTGCCAGCAGCTTAGAGGGGGGGCCCACTGAAGCTTTCTTT; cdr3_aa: CASSLEGGPTEAFF
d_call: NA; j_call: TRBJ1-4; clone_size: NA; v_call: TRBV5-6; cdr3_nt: TGTGCCAGCACCTGGGGGACAGAAAAACTGTTTTTT; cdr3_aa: CASTWGTEKLFF
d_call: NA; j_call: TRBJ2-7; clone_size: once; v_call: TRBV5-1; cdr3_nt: TGCGCCAGCAGCTTGAGGATCTCGGTGGGGGGTACCTCCTACGAGCAGTACTTC; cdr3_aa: CASSLRISVGGTSYEQYF
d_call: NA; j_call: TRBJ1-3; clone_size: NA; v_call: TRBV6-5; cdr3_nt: TGTGCCACGGGAGGGCCGACTGGAAACACCATATATTTT; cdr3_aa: CATGGPTGNTIYF
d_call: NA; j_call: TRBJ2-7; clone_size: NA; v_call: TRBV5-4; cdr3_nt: TGTGCCAGCAGCCTCTGGGGTGGGGCTAGACAGTACTTC; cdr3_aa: CASSLWGGARQYF
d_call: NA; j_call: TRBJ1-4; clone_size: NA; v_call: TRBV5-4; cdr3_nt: TGTGCCAGCAGCTTGGCTGGGGCTGAAAAACTGTTTTTT; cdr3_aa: CASSLAGAEKLFF
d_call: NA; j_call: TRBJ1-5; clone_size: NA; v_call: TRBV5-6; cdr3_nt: TGTGCCAGCAGTCGTCGGGGTAGCAATCAGCCCCAGCATTTT; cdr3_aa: CASSRRGSNQPQHF
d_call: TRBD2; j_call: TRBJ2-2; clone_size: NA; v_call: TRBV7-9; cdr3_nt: TGTGCCAGCAGCGGGAGGGCCGGGACCGGGGAGCTGTTTTTT; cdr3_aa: CASSGRAGTGELFF
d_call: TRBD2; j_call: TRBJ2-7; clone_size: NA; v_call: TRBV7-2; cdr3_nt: TGTGCCAGCAGCTTTGAGGCGGGGGAAACTTACGAGCAGTACTTC; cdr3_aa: CASSFEAGETYEQYF
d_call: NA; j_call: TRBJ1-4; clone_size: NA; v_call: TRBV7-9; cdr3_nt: TGTGCCAGCAGCCGTACAGGGAGAGATCGTGAAAAACTGTTTTTT; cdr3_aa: CASSRTGRDREKLFF
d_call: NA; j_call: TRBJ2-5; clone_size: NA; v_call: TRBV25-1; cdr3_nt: TGTGCCAGCAGTGAACCAGGGCGGGAGACCCAGTACTTC; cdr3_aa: CASSEPGRETQYF
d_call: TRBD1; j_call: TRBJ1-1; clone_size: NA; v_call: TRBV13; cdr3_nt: TGTGCCAGCAGCAGGGACAGGTTCATGAACACTGAAGCTTTCTTT; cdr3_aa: CASSRDRFMNTEAFF
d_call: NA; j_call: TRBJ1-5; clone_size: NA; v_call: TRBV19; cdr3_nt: TGTGCCAGTAGTCCCCGAGGGGCGGGGGTTGGCAATCAGCCCCAGCATTTT; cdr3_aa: CASSPRGAGVGNQPQHF
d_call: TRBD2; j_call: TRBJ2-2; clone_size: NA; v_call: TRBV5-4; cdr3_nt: TGTGCCAGCAGCGACGGGACTAGCGGGAGGGCTTACACCGGGGAGCTGTTTTTT; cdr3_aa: CASSDGTSGRAYTGELFF
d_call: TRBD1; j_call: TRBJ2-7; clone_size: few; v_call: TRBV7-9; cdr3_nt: TGTGCCAGCAGCAATCCCGGCAGGGGGTACTACGAGCAGTACTTC; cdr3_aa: CASSNPGRGYYEQYF
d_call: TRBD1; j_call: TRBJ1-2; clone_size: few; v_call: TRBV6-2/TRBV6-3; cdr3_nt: TGTGCCAGCAGTTACTCATCGGACAGGGGCGGCTATGGCTACACCTTC; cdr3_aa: CASSYSSDRGGYGYTF
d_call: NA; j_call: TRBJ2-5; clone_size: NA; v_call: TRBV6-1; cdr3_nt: TGTGCCAGCAGTGAACGGCGCGCTTCAGGGGGGTTGGAGACCCAGTACTTC; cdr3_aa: CASSERRASGGLETQYF
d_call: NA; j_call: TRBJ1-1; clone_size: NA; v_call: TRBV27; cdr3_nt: TGTGCCAGCAGTTTACAGGAGGGTACTGAAGCTTTCTTT; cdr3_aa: CASSLQEGTEAFF
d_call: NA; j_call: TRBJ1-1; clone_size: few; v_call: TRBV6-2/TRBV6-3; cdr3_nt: TGTGCCAGCAGTTACCTAAACACTGAAGCTTTCTTT; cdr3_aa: CASSYLNTEAFF
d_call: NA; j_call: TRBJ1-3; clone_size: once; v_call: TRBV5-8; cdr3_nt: TGTGCCAGCAGCTTTCGAGGAGGGACTGGAAACACCATATATTTT; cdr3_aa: CASSFRGGTGNTIYF
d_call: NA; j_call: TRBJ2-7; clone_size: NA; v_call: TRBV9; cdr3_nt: TGTGCCAGCAGCGCTTTGGGCGGGAATCCCCACGAGCAGTACTTC; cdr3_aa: CASSALGGNPHEQYF
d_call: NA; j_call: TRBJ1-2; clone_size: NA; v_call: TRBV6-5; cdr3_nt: TGTGCCAGCAGTTACTCGGGGGGAGGGAATGGCTACACCTTC; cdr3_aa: CASSYSGGGNGYTF
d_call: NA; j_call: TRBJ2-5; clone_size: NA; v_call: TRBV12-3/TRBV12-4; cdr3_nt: TGTGCCAGCAGTCCGATCGACCACACCACTACTTACTTC; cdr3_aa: CASSPIDHTTTYF
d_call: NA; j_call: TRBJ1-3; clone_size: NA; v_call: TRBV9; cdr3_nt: TGTGCCAGCAGCGCTGTTGGAAACACCATATATTTT; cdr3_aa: CASSAVGNTIYF
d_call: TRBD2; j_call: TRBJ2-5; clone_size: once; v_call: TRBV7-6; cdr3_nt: TGTGCCAGCAGCCCGTGGGAGGGAGAGACCCAGTACTTC; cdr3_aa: CASSPWEGETQYF
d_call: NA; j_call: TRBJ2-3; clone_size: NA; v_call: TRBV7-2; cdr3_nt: TGTGCCAGCAGCCCCCGACAGACTAGCACAGATACGCAGTATTTT; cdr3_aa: CASSPRQTSTDTQYF
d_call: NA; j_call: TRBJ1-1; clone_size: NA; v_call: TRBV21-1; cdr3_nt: TGTGCCAGCAGCAAAGAAGAACGGGAACGCACTGAAGCTTTCTTT; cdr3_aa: CASSKEERERTEAFF
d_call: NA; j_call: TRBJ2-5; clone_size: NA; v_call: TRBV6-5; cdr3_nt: TGTGCCAGCAGTTACTCGTCCCTAGTAAAAGAGACCCAGTACTTC; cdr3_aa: CASSYSSLVKETQYF